Presented here are 26 T cell receptor beta chains from one specimen sequenced in a study of T cell repertoires in cytomegalovirus infection. These TCRs are of unknown antigen specificity. MiXCR, run by TCRdb on the reads, gives a single entry per CDR3 protein. The profile covers about 890,000 distinct CDR3 sequences, with roughly 30% appearing a single time and around 15% taken by the ten largest. The sample consisted of cultured CD8+ T cells from PBMCs, taken from culture after CMV antigen stimulation. These TCRs come from a human donor in good health (CMV status not recorded). Some clones in this sample may be carry-over from other donors' samples.

The gene calls are TRBV5-6 and TRBJ1-1, with a weak D call TRBD1 (6 bases). Germline V gives CDR1 SGHDT, CDR2 YYEEEE. Trimming left V 3 bases short and J 3 bases short, with 18 bases between. The CDR3 length is 16 residues. CDR3 in DNA: TGTGCCAGCAGCTGGGACTGGGGGGCCAAGGACACTGAAGCTTTCTTT. Translating it yields CASSWDWGAKDTEAFF.

The chain has TRBV7-6 and TRBJ2-7; D ambiguous. The CDR3 runs to 15 residues. CDR1 is SGHVS, CDR2 FNYEAQ, per germline. Trimming stripped 1 base from V and 3 bases from J, with 13 bases between. As DNA, the CDR3 is TGTGCCAGCAGCTTAGAGGCAGCTCCGAGCTACGAGCAGTACGTC. It is translated as CASSLEAAPSYEQYV.

The chain carries TRBV11-2 and TRBJ1-2; 8 positions agree with TRBD1. This CDR3 contains 16 residues. Trimming took 3 bases from V and 0 from J; bases not matched to a gene: 6. Germline V CDR1 and CDR2: SGHAT, FQNNGV. CDR3 amino acids: CASSFRTGPSNYGYTF. The DNA of the CDR3 is TGTGCCAGCAGCTTCCGGACAGGGCCTTCTAACTATGGCTACACCTTC.

The V gene is TRBV27, the J gene TRBJ2-3, with D possibly matching TRBD2 (5 bases). CDR1 and CDR2 from the germline V gene are MNHEY and SMNVEV (reference sequence). V lost 5 bases and J 1 base, leaving 13 bases between the germline ends. The CDR3 extends over 15 amino acids. The CDR3 DNA sequence: TGTGCCAGCAGTGAGGGATTCGGGGGCACAGATACGCAGTATTTT. This translates into CASSEGFGGTDTQYF.

The V and J genes are TRBV12-3 or TRBV12-4 and TRBJ1-1, with D uncertain. The CDR3 is 12 residues long. V lost 6 bases, J lost 4 bases, and 9 bases lay in between. As DNA, the CDR3 is TGTGCCAGCAGCACCCATGGCACTGAAGCTTTCTTT. Its protein is CASSTHGTEAFF.

This clonotype was seen only a few times. The chain couples TRBV12-3 or TRBV12-4 to TRBJ1-1; no clear D gene. The CDR3 consists of 13 residues. V lost 3 bases and J 6 bases, leaving 11 bases between the germline ends. CDR3 sequence (DNA): TGTGCCAGCAGTTTGCACTCGGGCTCTGAAGCTTTCTTT. This sequence encodes CASSLHSGSEAFF.

The chain joins TRBV15 to TRBJ2-7; TRBD1 is a possible D gene (5 bases). CDR3 length equals 14 residues. The V gene's germline CDR1 is LNHNV and CDR2 YYDKDF (reference sequence). Trimming shortened V by 0 bases and J by 5 bases, and 11 bases separated the two germline ends. The CDR3 DNA is TGTGCCACCAGCAGAGATGGGGCTATGGACGAGCAGTACGTC. It translates to CATSRDGAMDEQYV.

The chain couples TRBV10-3 to TRBJ1-5; D ambiguous. Germline V CDR1 and CDR2: ENHRY, SYGVKD. CDR3 length equals 13 residues. V shed 3 bases and J shed 3 bases, with 6 bases lying between them. The CDR3 sequence is CAISDSFNQPQHF. The CDR3, as DNA: TGTGCCATCAGTGACAGCTTCAATCAGCCCCAGCATTTT.

This clonotype was seen repeatedly, ten times or more. This chain joins TRBV7-2 and TRBJ2-3; TRBD2 aligns across 12 bases. Germline trimming cut 6 bases from V and 7 bases from J; bases unmatched to any gene: 11. The CDR3 extends over 16 amino acids. Germline lookup yields CDR1 SGHTA and CDR2 FQGNSA. CDR3 sequence: CASRASGGAAPHTQYF. DNA of the CDR3: TGTGCCAGCAGAGCTAGCGGGGGGGCTGCACCGCATACGCAGTATTTT. The complete variable domain, with remaining parts taken from reference TRBV7-2 and TRBJ2-3, reads GAGVSQSPSNKVTEKGKDVELRCDPISGHTALYWYRQSLGQGLEFLIYFQGNSAPDKSGLPSDRFSAERTGGSVSTLTIQRTQQEDSAVYLCASRASGGAAPHTQYFGPGTRLTVL.

The J gene is TRBJ2-3, the V gene TRBV24-1; 8 positions match TRBD1. The CDR3 contains 19 residues. J was trimmed by 8 bases and V by 5 bases; bases with no gene match: 23. The germline gives CDR1 KGHDR, CDR2 SFDVKD. CDR3 protein: CATSGLNPTGAISRGTQYF. The CDR3, as DNA: TGTGCCACCAGTGGCTTGAATCCGACAGGGGCAATCTCTCGCGGTACGCAGTATTTT.

The sample holds many counts of this clonotype. The genes are TRBV7-9 and TRBJ2-3, with 10 nucleotides matching TRBD2. Germline lookup yields CDR1 SEHNR and CDR2 FQNEAQ (reference sequence). The CDR3 runs to 15 residues. V was pared by 5 bases and J by 6 bases, with 8 bases of the junction left unmatched. The CDR3 is CASSLLAGYSDTQYF. The DNA for the CDR3 is TGTGCCAGCAGCCTACTAGCGGGGTACTCGGATACGCAGTATTTT.

This clonotype has a handful of counts. The chain has TRBV4-3 and TRBJ1-1; 9 bases line up with TRBD1. Germline V lookup: CDR1 LGHNA, CDR2 YSLEER. The length of the CDR3 is 13 residues. The V segment lost 9 bases and the J segment 5 bases; nucleotides outside the gene matches: 7. CDR3 sequence reads: CASRTGVGTEAFF. As DNA, the CDR3 is TGCGCCAGTAGGACAGGGGTCGGGACTGAAGCTTTCTTT.

V and J are TRBV4-3 and TRBJ2-4; 10 bases match TRBD1. Germline assignment: CDR1 LGHNA and CDR2 YSLEER. The CDR3 length is 17 residues. V lost 3 bases and J lost 3; bases outside the gene matches: 8. CDR3 DNA: TGCGCCAGCAGCCAGCAGACAGGGGGCGCGGACAAAAACATTCAGTACTTC. Its protein product is CASSQQTGGADKNIQYF.

In its sample, this clonotype was seen a few times. The rearrangement uses TRBV6-8 and TRBJ2-5; 9 bases map to TRBD1. This CDR3 is built from 17 residues. J lost 3 bases, V lost 7 bases, and 15 bases had no gene match. The V gene's germline CDR1 is MNHGY and CDR2 SAAAGT. Here the CDR3 reads CASNPTYPTGGEETQYF. The CDR3 DNA sequence: TGTGCCAGCAACCCAACCTACCCGACAGGGGGGGAAGAGACCCAGTACTTC.

This clonotype was counted a few times. V is TRBV3-1 and J is TRBJ2-1; D gene unclear. V was cut by 0 bases and J by 8 bases, with 11 bases left in between. The CDR3 runs to 14 residues. In germline, CDR1 is LGHDT, CDR2 YNNKEL (reference sequence). Here the CDR3 DNA reads TGTGCCAGCAGCCAAGATTGGGAAGCCCATGAGCAGTTCTTC. It yields the protein CASSQDWEAHEQFF.

This clonotype showed up just once. The V gene is TRBV4-1, the J gene TRBJ2-7; 7 bases match TRBD2. The CDR3 totals 15 residues. V gave up 1 base and J gave up 7 bases; unmatched junction bases: 10. Germline V gives CDR1 MGHRA, CDR2 YSYEKL. The CDR3 bases are TGCGCCAGCAGCCAAGGAATGGTGCTGGGGGGGGAGCAGTACGTC. Protein sequence: CASSQGMVLGGEQYV.

Note on this clonotype: Relative to the germline gene, one junction end is altered; a read error may explain this. The chain combines TRBV5-6 with TRBJ2-2; the D gene is possibly TRBD1 (6 bases). CDR3 length: 17 residues. Germline CDR1 reads SGHDT; CDR2 reads YYEEEE. The CDR3 sequence: CASSLKGHSTNTGELFF. In DNA, the CDR3 is TGTGCTAGCAGCTTAAAGGGACATTCGACGAACACCGGGGAGCTGTTTTTT.

This clonotype was seen at least ten times. The chain combines TRBV7-6 with TRBJ1-2; perhaps TRBD1 as D (5 bases). Germline lookup yields CDR1 SGHVS and CDR2 FNYEAQ. The CDR3 runs to 13 residues. With 2 bases removed from V and 7 bases from J, the gap between germline ends came to 11 bases. The CDR3 here is CASSLNLGAGYTF. In DNA, the CDR3 is TGTGCCAGCAGCTTAAATCTCGGGGCTGGCTACACCTTC.

The V call is TRBV5-4, the J call TRBJ1-2; tentatively, D is TRBD1 (6 bases). Trimming removed 4 bases at V and 6 bases at J, with 19 bases between. This CDR3 comprises 15 residues. Germline V lookup: CDR1 SGHNT, CDR2 YYREEE (reference sequence). In nucleotides, the CDR3 is TGTGCCAGCAGCCCCTTAGGAACCGGGGGCAATGGCTACACCTTC. Amino acid sequence: CASSPLGTGGNGYTF.

This clonotype occurred a few times. This sequence joins TRBV6-1 and TRBJ1-1, with D perhaps TRBD1 (6 bases). Germline values: CDR1 MNHNS, CDR2 SASEGT. This CDR3 is built from 14 residues. Trimming left V 7 bases short and J 5 bases short, with 17 bases between. The DNA of the CDR3 is TGTGCCAGCACCGAACAGGGCCGGCTGACTGAAGCTTTCTTT. Amino acids: CASTEQGRLTEAFF.

This chain joins TRBV7-2 and TRBJ2-5; D unclear. V lost 1 base to trimming and J lost 1 base, with 13 bases between them. This CDR3 is 16 amino acids long. Per the germline V gene, CDR1 is SGHTA and CDR2 is FQGNSA. CDR3 bases: TGTGCCAGCAGCTTAGGGTCGTCGATATTCCAAGAGACCCAGTACTTC. Protein product: CASSLGSSIFQETQYF.

This clonotype was counted only a few times. The chain carries TRBV10-3 and TRBJ2-5; perhaps TRBD2 as D (5 bases). The length of the CDR3 is 14 residues. V lost 6 bases to trimming and J lost 1 base, with 12 bases between them. CDR1 and CDR2 (germline): ENHRY, SYGVKD. CDR3 loop: CAIRAAGTQETQYF. The CDR3 DNA reads as TGTGCCATCAGAGCGGCAGGAACCCAAGAGACCCAGTACTTC.

This clonotype occurred a few times. The chain links TRBV19 to TRBJ1-1; no reliable D call. V lost 0 bases to trimming and J lost 1 base, with 9 bases between them. CDR3 size: 15 residues. Germline values: CDR1 LNHDA, CDR2 SQIVND (reference sequence). DNA of the CDR3: TGTGCCAGTAGTATAGATGGCCACACGAACACTGAAGCTTTCTTT. The encoded protein is CASSIDGHTNTEAFF.

The chain couples TRBV13 to TRBJ2-3; 11 bases map to TRBD2. The CDR3 has 16 residues. Trimming removed 4 bases from V and 2 bases from J; junction bases left unmatched: 5. Germline loops: CDR1 PRHDT, CDR2 FYEKMQ (reference sequence). Here the CDR3 DNA reads TGTGCCAGCAGCTACCTGACTAGCGGGGCCACAGATACGCAGTATTTT. Residues: CASSYLTSGATDTQYF.

The CDR3 region has the DNA TGTGCCAGCAGTGGAGGGAGCGGGGGGGCAGAGAATGAGCAGTTCTTC. It codes for CASSGGSGGAENEQFF. The V and J genes are TRBV2 and TRBJ2-1, with TRBD2 matching 10 bases. There are 16 residues in the CDR3. J gave up 7 bases and V 4 bases, and 10 bases lay outside the gene matches. Germline loops: CDR1 SNHLY, CDR2 FYNNEI. The full variable domain, rest sourced from reference TRBV2 and TRBJ2-1, is EPEVTQTPSHQVTQMGQEVILRCVPISNHLYFYWYRQILGQKVEFLVSFYNNEISEKSEIFDDQFSVERPDGSNFTLKIRSTKLEDSAMYFCASSGGSGGAENEQFFGPGTRLTVL.

V and J are TRBV6-5 and TRBJ1-1; D is ambiguous. This CDR3 comprises 15 residues. Trimming pared 2 bases from V and 0 bases from J, leaving 10 bases between. Germline V lookup: CDR1 MNHEY, CDR2 SVGAGI. The DNA for the CDR3 is TGTGCCAGCAGTTACGTTAAGTGGATGAACACTGAAGCTTTCTTT. It translates to CASSYVKWMNTEAFF.